These 25 T cell receptor beta chains came from one sample sequenced in a study of beta chain features in type 1 diabetes. Reverse transcription of all isolated RNA meant that expressed TCRB transcripts were sequenced. TCRdb's table, derived via immunoSEQ multiplex PCR, lists solely in-frame clones and lacks some. In the table there are 350,000 to 450,000 clones, approximately 15% of which are singletons. The sequenced sample consisted of naive CD4+ T cells from blood. Receptors originate from a young woman in good health.

The rearrangement joins TRBV30 to TRBJ1-5; no clear D gene. The V end lost 2 bases, the J end lost 7 bases, and 12 bases lay between the germline ends. Germline-derived CDR1 and CDR2 are GTSNPN and SVGIG (reference sequence). The length of the CDR3 is 13 residues. The DNA of the CDR3 is TGTGCCTGGAGTTCCAGAGGCGAACAGCCCCAGCATTTT. This codes for CAWSSRGEQPQHF.

This clone has just a few counts. V usage is TRBV5-4 and J usage is TRBJ2-5, with D possibly being TRBD1 (5 bases). The CDR3 runs to 15 residues. The ends were cut back, 0 bases at V and 4 bases at J, with 13 bases in the middle. Germline lookup yields CDR1 SGHNT and CDR2 YYREEE (reference sequence). CDR3 loop: CASSLGSAGSETQYF. The CDR3 bases are TGTGCCAGCAGCTTGGGGTCTGCAGGGTCAGAGACCCAGTACTTC.

The chain recombines TRBV4-3 with TRBJ2-4, with 8 nucleotides matching TRBD2. CDR3 size: 15 residues. The trim removed 3 bases at V and 8 bases at J, leaving 9 bases unmatched. Germline loops: CDR1 LGHNA, CDR2 YSLEER. Written as DNA, the CDR3 is TGCGCCAGCAGCCACGGGAGGGCCGGTGGAGACATTCAGTACTTC. Its translation is CASSHGRAGGDIQYF.

This clone was detected a few times. The CDR3 sequence: CSALGQGYEQYF. DNA for the CDR3: TGCAGCGCGTTGGGACAGGGCTACGAGCAGTACTTC. The V and J genes are TRBV29-1 and TRBJ2-7, with 9 bases matching TRBD1. CDR1 is SQVTM, CDR2 ANQGSEA, per germline. The CDR3 has 12 amino acids. V lost 7 bases to trimming and J lost 3 bases; unmatched junction nucleotides: 4.

This chain links TRBV28 with TRBJ2-7, with 7 bases identical to TRBD1. The J segment lost 2 bases and the V segment lost 4 bases, leaving 5 bases of the junction unmatched. The CDR3 has 14 amino acids. In germline, CDR1 is MDHEN, CDR2 SYDVKM. Here the CDR3 reads CASSSGQRTYEQYF. CDR3 DNA sequence: TGTGCCAGCAGTTCGGGACAGCGCACCTACGAGCAGTACTTC.

There are a few counts of this clone. The rearrangement uses TRBV27 and TRBJ2-7; 7 bases line up with TRBD1. The CDR3 is made up of 13 amino acids. The germline CDR1 and CDR2 sequences are MNHEY and SMNVEV (reference sequence). Unmatched junction bases numbered 2, after V lost 1 base and J lost 5 bases. The CDR3 bases are TGTGCCAGCAGTTTATTAACAGGGGACGAGCAGTACTTC. Translated: CASSLLTGDEQYF.

The chain employs TRBV5-4 and TRBJ2-7; no firm D call. Trimming left V 1 base short and J 0 bases short, with 8 bases between. This CDR3 is built from 14 residues. Per the germline V gene, CDR1 is SGHNT and CDR2 is YYREEE (reference sequence). The CDR3 nucleotides read TGTGCCAGCAGCTTGACGGTTAGCTCCTACGAGCAGTACTTC. Its protein is CASSLTVSSYEQYF.

This chain connects TRBV6-5 to TRBJ2-5; 13 bases align to TRBD2. CDR3 length: 15 residues. V dropped 5 bases and J dropped 4; count of bases not matched to a gene: 4. Germline-derived CDR1 and CDR2 are MNHEY and SVGAGI. CDR3 in amino acids: CASSLLAGGGETQYF. For the CDR3, the DNA is TGTGCCAGCAGTCTACTAGCGGGAGGGGGAGAGACCCAGTACTTC.

V is TRBV7-2 and J is TRBJ1-2, with 8 bases identical to TRBD1. The CDR3 spans 13 residues. The germline CDR1 and CDR2 sequences are SGHTA and FQGNSA. V lost 5 bases to trimming and J lost 7 bases; unmatched junction nucleotides: 6. The CDR3 spells CASSIPDRGGYTF. The CDR3 coding sequence is TGTGCCAGCAGCATCCCCGACAGGGGTGGCTACACCTTC.

The chain recombines TRBV19 with TRBJ2-7; 7 bases fit TRBD1. This CDR3 has 11 residues. Germline loops: CDR1 LNHDA, CDR2 SQIVND (reference sequence). With V trimmed by 6 bases and J by 5 bases, 1 base remained unmatched. DNA of the CDR3: TGTGCCAGTAGCGACAGGGACGAGCAGTACTTC. Translating gives CASSDRDEQYF. Complete variable domain (other parts from reference TRBV19 and TRBJ2-7): DGGITQSPKYLFRKEGQNVTLSCEQNLNHDAMYWYRQDPGQGLRLIYYSQIVNDFQKGDIAEGYSVSREKKESFPLTVTSAQKNPTAFYLCASSDRDEQYFGPGTRLTVT.

This clone has more than one count but fewer than ten. The chain recombines TRBV5-1 with TRBJ2-2; D gene ambiguous. V was shortened by 4 bases and J by 0 bases, with 13 bases between the two germline ends. CDR1 and CDR2 from the germline V gene are SGHRS and YFSETQ. This CDR3 spans 16 amino acids. The CDR3 region is CASSLLRVTNTGELFF. The DNA of the CDR3 is TGCGCCAGCAGCCTCCTCCGGGTTACGAACACCGGGGAGCTGTTTTTT.

This clone has just a few counts. The genes are TRBV5-1 and TRBJ2-7; D might be TRBD1 (6 bases). The germline CDR1 and CDR2 sequences are SGHRS and YFSETQ. The CDR3 is made up of 15 amino acids. The V and J ends lost 0 bases and 0 bases respectively, with 10 bases between them. The CDR3 DNA reads TGCGCCAGCAGCTTGGAACAGGGTAGCTCCTACGAGCAGTACTTC. This encodes CASSLEQGSSYEQYF.

Only a few counts were recorded for this clone. The same CDR3 is also encoded by other DNA sequences in this sample. V usage is TRBV18 and J usage is TRBJ2-1; 13 positions agree with TRBD2. V shed 5 bases, J shed 5 bases, and the junction held 3 bases outside the gene matches. The CDR3 consists of 15 residues. CDR1 and CDR2 (germline): KGHSH, LQKENI. This CDR3 reads CASSSGLAGDNEQFF. The CDR3 DNA reads TGTGCCAGCTCATCCGGACTAGCGGGGGACAATGAGCAGTTCTTC.

The chain has TRBV6-1 and TRBJ2-7, with 8 bases aligning to TRBD2. Germline V gene sequence: CDR1 MNHNS, CDR2 SASEGT. Trimming took 3 bases from V and 2 from J; bases not matched to a gene: 9. This CDR3 is 16 amino acids long. This CDR3 reads CASSEPPSGSAYEQYF. The CDR3 DNA reads TGTGCCAGCAGTGAGCCACCAAGCGGGAGCGCCTACGAGCAGTACTTC.

V and J are TRBV4-1 and TRBJ1-5, with 9 bases identical to TRBD1. The V gene end was trimmed by 3 bases and the J gene end by 6 bases; junction bases not matched to a gene: 9. This CDR3 has 16 residues. Germline V lookup: CDR1 MGHRA, CDR2 YSYEKL. CDR3: CASSHLGQGGGQPQHF. The CDR3, as DNA: TGCGCCAGCAGCCACCTGGGACAGGGAGGGGGTCAGCCCCAGCATTTT.

The chain carries TRBV7-9 and TRBJ2-3; 7 nucleotides line up with TRBD2. Germline trimming cut 7 bases from V and 5 bases from J; bases unmatched to any gene: 9. The CDR3 is 14 amino acids. Germline V gives CDR1 SEHNR, CDR2 FQNEAQ (reference sequence). CDR3 DNA: TGTGCCAGCATCCGGGGGAGGGCGGGAGATACGCAGTATTTT. Amino acid sequence: CASIRGRAGDTQYF.

The chain employs TRBV25-1 and TRBJ2-5, with TRBD1 identical over 8 bases. V dropped 2 bases and J dropped 5; count of bases not matched to a gene: 7. CDR1 MGHDK and CDR2 SYGVNS come from the germline V gene. The CDR3 spans 15 residues. The CDR3, as DNA: TGTGCCAGCAGTGAAGCACAGGGGGTGATGGAGACCCAGTACTTC. Translating it yields CASSEAQGVMETQYF.

The rearrangement links TRBV4-1 to TRBJ2-6; 10 positions match TRBD2. The germline V gene encodes CDR1 MGHRA and CDR2 YSYEKL. This CDR3 region has 19 residues. The J segment lost 0 bases and the V segment lost 4 bases, leaving 9 bases of the junction unmatched. The CDR3 spells CASSPIQLAGRSGANVLTF. In nucleotides, the CDR3 is TGCGCCAGCAGCCCCATCCAACTAGCGGGACGCTCTGGGGCCAACGTCCTGACTTTC.

This clone came up a few times. The chain uses TRBV7-9 and TRBJ1-1; possible D gene TRBD1, 5 bases. This CDR3 contains 14 residues. V dropped 1 base and J dropped 4 bases, with 10 bases sitting between them. Germline CDR1 and CDR2: SEHNR and FQNEAQ (reference sequence). The CDR3 DNA is TGTGCCAGCAGCTTAGTGAAACAGGCCACTGAAGCTTTCTTT. The encoded protein is CASSLVKQATEAFF.

J is TRBJ2-2 and V is TRBV9, with 10 bases lining up with TRBD2. The CDR3 consists of 16 residues. Germline CDR1 is SGDLS and CDR2 is YYNGEE. Trimming cost V 1 base and J 7 bases; bases outside gene matches: 7. CDR3 sequence: CASSVLPSGSGGELFF. DNA of the CDR3: TGTGCCAGCAGCGTATTACCTAGCGGGAGTGGCGGGGAGCTGTTTTTT.

The rearrangement uses TRBV23-1 and TRBJ1-3; possibly TRBD1 for D (5 bases). TRBV23-1 is treated as an ORF (open reading frame) with a function not yet certain. The CDR3 loop spans 19 amino acids. V lost 2 bases to trimming and J lost 6 bases, with 26 bases between them. The CDR3 DNA follows: TGCGCCAGCAGTCAAATCATCGCCCTGGGGCCCTCCTTCCAAAACACCATATATTTT. It yields the protein CASSQIIALGPSFQNTIYF.

This clone was observed a few times. The J gene is TRBJ2-4, the V gene TRBV2; D perhaps matches TRBD1 (7 bases). Trimming took 8 bases from V and 2 from J, leaving 22 bases between them. The germline gives CDR1 SNHLY, CDR2 FYNNEI. The CDR3 is made up of 17 amino acids. CDR3 nucleotide sequence: TGTGCCAGCCATCACTCCCCAGGGGGAGGTTCCAAAAACATTCAGTACTTC. This encodes CASHHSPGGGSKNIQYF. Filled out from reference TRBV2 and TRBJ2-4, the complete variable domain reads EPEVTQTPSHQVTQMGQEVILRCVPISNHLYFYWYRQILGQKVEFLVSFYNNEISEKSEIFDDQFSVERPDGSNFTLKIRSTKLEDSAMYFCASHHSPGGGSKNIQYFGAGTRLSVL.

This clone has only a few counts. The chain carries TRBV9 and TRBJ2-5, with D hard to call. CDR1 SGDLS and CDR2 YYNGEE come from the germline V gene. The CDR3 has 11 residues. The V end was cut by 4 bases, the J end by 5 bases, with 6 bases between. The chain's CDR3 is CASSSAETQYF. The CDR3 nucleotides are TGTGCCAGCAGCTCCGCGGAGACCCAGTACTTC.

This chain connects TRBV18 to TRBJ1-5; D is perhaps TRBD1 (6 bases). The CDR3 sequence is 14 residues long. With 3 bases removed from V and 3 bases from J, the gap between germline ends came to 9 bases. CDR1 and CDR2 (germline): KGHSH, LQKENI. CDR3 residues: CASSPGQYNQPQHF. The CDR3 DNA reads as TGTGCCAGCTCACCTGGACAGTACAATCAGCCCCAGCATTTT.

This clone turned up a few times. This chain joins TRBV5-1 and TRBJ2-3; possibly TRBD2 for D (6 bases). The CDR3 spans 15 residues. Trimming removed 0 bases at V and 4 bases at J, with 12 bases between. Germline V gene lookup returns CDR1 SGHRS and CDR2 YFSETQ. This CDR3 reads CASSLEPGRPDTQYF. CDR3 DNA: TGCGCCAGCAGCTTGGAGCCAGGGAGGCCAGATACGCAGTATTTT.